This T cell receptor beta chain appears in the sequencing data of a study of T cells in Graves' hyperthyroidism and ophthalmopathy. RNA transcripts yielded amplified TCR beta CDR3 regions. The HTBI primer set served for first-round RT-PCR of the TCR CDR3. Using its own MiXCR run on the multiplex PCR reads, TCRdb lists one record per CDR3 protein. Of under 400,000 distinct CDR3 sequences listed, 15% are singletons. This clonotype occurred many times. The CDR3 covers 14 residues. Between the trimmed V and J ends, which lost 4 bases and 4 bases, there was a span of 14 bases. Germline V CDR1 and CDR2: SQVTM, ANQGSEA.

This clonotype was sampled from a woman in her sixties or seventies with Graves' ophthalmopathy. The material sequenced was blood. This chain links TRBV29-1 with TRBJ2-1; the D gene is possibly TRBD2 (5 bases). CDR3 residues: CSVGTKGDYNEQFF. The CDR3 region has the DNA TGCAGCGTTGGGACCAAGGGAGATTACAATGAGCAGTTCTTC.